The entry that follows covers one TCR beta chain sequence. Its specificity is unknown. The data derive from a study of blood T cells in healthy people across ages. Study-level points and caveats: Changes seen in expanded clonotypes were possibly confounded by donor CMV status left unknown. Unsorted PBMC input precluded a conclusive naive versus antigen-experienced comparison.

Germline V gene data show CDR1 as LGHDT and CDR2 as YNNKEL (reference sequence). J lost 2 bases, V lost 1 base, and 6 bases had no gene match. This CDR3 spans 18 amino acids. PCR was performed a second time for roughly 7 to 12 cycles using a sample-barcoded 5' primer and a J-beta primer mix. One entry per CDR3 protein results from TCRdb running MiXCR on the 5' RACE reads. The repertoire holds around 1,800,000 distinct CDR3 sequences, 35% to 50% seen once, with 23% in the top ten. The chain recombines TRBV3-1 with TRBJ2-1, with 12 bases that match TRBD2. The material sequenced was blood. This receptor was obtained from a human donor in good health. CDR3 amino acids: CASSQGTSGVLAYNEQFF. The CDR3 DNA reads TGTGCCAGCAGCCAAGGGACTAGCGGGGTTTTGGCCTACAATGAGCAGTTCTTC.